This T cell receptor (beta chain) was captured by sequencing in a study of a mutant IDH1 vaccine in newly diagnosed glioma. Study as a whole: Among treated patients, roughly 60% were male and around 40% female, and mean age was about 39 years. Patients got radiotherapy, temozolomide, or both beforehand, and most got both.

Study-wide findings and caveats: Variations in leading peripheral T cell clonotypes appeared to have no connection with pseudoprogression.

Comments on this clone: As yet, its antigen is unknown.

The assay was immunoSEQ multiplex PCR, and TCRdb's table has in-frame clones only and misses some. The sample records approximately 52,000 clones, 60% to 85% being singletons. Time point described: week 47, end of study. Vaccine doses each comprised 300 ug of mutant IDH1 20-mer peptide, with topical imiquimod. This CDR3 has 15 residues. Germline CDR1 MDHEN, CDR2 SYDVKM. Trimming stripped 3 bases from V and 4 bases from J, with 15 bases between. This sequence joins TRBV28 and TRBJ2-5; a possible D gene is TRBD1 (6 bases). The TCR sequence derives from a woman in her forties with glioma. Some clones in this sample may be carry-over from other donors' samples. The sample in question was PBMCs, obtained from a glioma patient whose treatment included an IDH1 peptide vaccine. The DNA of the CDR3 is TGTGCCAGCAGTTTTAATCAGGGACACTCAGAGACCCAGTACTTC. The encoded protein is CASSFNQGHSETQYF.